This TCR beta chain was identified in a study of blood T cells in healthy people across ages. The use of a sample-barcoded 5' primer and a J-beta primer mix characterized a second PCR of roughly 6 to 11 cycles. MiXCR, applied by TCRdb to the 5' RACE reads, yields one record per CDR3 protein. The profile shows 700,000 to 850,000 distinct CDR3 sequences, less than 70% of them singletons. This sequence originates from an older man in good health. Input material: blood.

The CDR3 region is CASSPGSPLYEQYF. CDR3 sequence (DNA): TGCGCCAGCAGCCCCGGGAGCCCCCTCTACGAGCAGTACTTC. The chain has TRBV4-1 and TRBJ2-7; tentative D call: TRBD2 (6 bases). The V end lost 4 bases, the J end lost 3 bases, and 13 bases lay between the germline ends. The V gene's germline CDR1 is MGHRA and CDR2 YSYEKL. CDR3 length: 14 residues.